What follows are 6 T cell receptor beta chains derived from one specimen sequenced in a study of TIL therapy for anti-PD-1-resistant metastatic lung cancer. As for time point: pre-treatment sample, taken before nivolumab and TIL therapy. The libraries were made with immunoSEQ v3. Profiled with immunoSEQ multiplex PCR; TCRdb holds only in-frame clones, not every one. The sample contains tens of thousands of clones, roughly 70% of which appear only once. Source: blood, taken at baseline. The source of these receptors is a person aged 25-79 years with non-small cell lung cancer.

CDR3 nucleotides: TGTGCCAGCAGCTTAACCTATTCTGAAAAACTGTTTTTT. It encodes CASSLTYSEKLFF. V gene TRBV7-2 combines with J gene TRBJ1-4, with no clear D. Trimming cost V 2 bases and J 7 bases, with 8 bases left between them. Germline CDR1 is SGHTA and CDR2 is FQGNSA. This CDR3 has 13 amino acids.

The V and J genes are TRBV28 and TRBJ2-7, with 12 bases fitting TRBD2. Germline trimming cut 4 bases from V and 5 bases from J; bases unmatched to any gene: 18. This CDR3 region has 19 residues. Germline CDR1 MDHEN, CDR2 SYDVKM. The chain's CDR3 is CASSSPGHRTSGTPDEQYF. The CDR3 region has the DNA TGTGCCAGCAGTTCGCCGGGACATAGGACTAGCGGGACTCCGGACGAGCAGTACTTC.

This clone appeared once. V is TRBV5-1 and J is TRBJ2-2; the D gene is possibly TRBD1 (6 bases). Germline V lookup: CDR1 SGHRS, CDR2 YFSETQ. This CDR3 region has 16 residues. V lost 5 bases and J 3 bases, leaving 17 bases between the germline ends. CDR3 DNA: TGCGCCAGCAGGGTTGACGGGACACCTTACACCGGGGAGCTGTTTTTT. It codes for CASRVDGTPYTGELFF.

This clone was observed a handful of times. The sample holds other DNA sequences that translate to the same CDR3. The chain employs TRBV7-2 and TRBJ1-1; 7 nucleotides line up with TRBD1. The CDR3 is made up of 13 amino acids. The V gene end was trimmed by 5 bases and the J gene end by 4 bases; junction bases not matched to a gene: 4. Germline V gene data show CDR1 as SGHTA and CDR2 as FQGNSA. This chain's CDR3 is CASSIQGGTEAFF. CDR3 sequence (DNA): TGTGCCAGCAGCATTCAGGGGGGCACTGAAGCTTTCTTT.

J is TRBJ1-2 and V is TRBV19; a weak D match, TRBD1 (6 bases). There are 13 residues in the CDR3. Trimming cost V 2 bases and J 6 bases, with 10 bases left between them. Germline-derived CDR1 and CDR2 are LNHDA and SQIVND (reference sequence). For the CDR3, the DNA is TGTGCCAGTAGTATATCAGGGGCCAATGGCTACACCTTC. Translation gives CASSISGANGYTF.

This chain links TRBV30 with TRBJ1-2; 11 nucleotides align to TRBD1. V dropped 5 bases and J dropped 1; count of bases not matched to a gene: 9. The CDR3 contains 16 residues. The germline V gene has CDR1 GTSNPN and CDR2 SVGIG (reference sequence). The DNA of the CDR3 is TGTGCCTGGCTTCTCCCGGGACAGGGGGTTAACTATGGCTACACCTTC. This codes for CAWLLPGQGVNYGYTF.